These T cell receptor beta chains were read from a single sample in a study of T cell repertoires in cytomegalovirus infection. TCRdb used MiXCR to reprocess the reads, holding one entry per CDR3 protein. The data hold some 680,000 distinct CDR3 sequences, with about a third observed a single time. Input material: PBMCs. The source is a human donor in good health (CMV status not recorded). Some clones in this sample may be carry-over from other donors' samples. Both conserved end residues are part of each CDR3. Each record gives: clone size, D gene, V gene, J gene, CDR3 DNA, CDR3 protein. A D gene is named only where the DNA matches it firmly. A row's size may be missing; if present it is once, few, many or a size class.

clone_size: .; d_call: .; v_call: TRBV28; j_call: TRBJ2-5; cdr3_nt: TGTGCCAGCACCCCCGGTACTATTAAGACTACCCAGTACTTC; cdr3_aa: CASTPGTIKTTQYF
clone_size: few; d_call: TRBD1; v_call: TRBV5-4; j_call: TRBJ2-3; cdr3_nt: TGTGCCAGCAGCTCTCCGCGACAGGGGGTAGCAGATACGCAGTATTTT; cdr3_aa: CASSSPRQGVADTQYF
clone_size: .; d_call: TRBD1; v_call: TRBV6-6; j_call: TRBJ2-1; cdr3_nt: TGTGCCAGCAGCCTAGAACGACAGGGCAACTACAATGAGCAGTTCTTC; cdr3_aa: CASSLERQGNYNEQFF
clone_size: few; d_call: TRBD2; v_call: TRBV20-1; j_call: TRBJ2-1; cdr3_nt: TGCAGTGCTCATCCGGGACTAGCGGTCTACAATGAGCAGTTCTTC; cdr3_aa: CSAHPGLAVYNEQFF
clone_size: .; d_call: .; v_call: TRBV7-9; j_call: TRBJ2-3; cdr3_nt: TGTGCCAGCAGCCCCAATGCAGGGAACACAGATACGCAGTATTTT; cdr3_aa: CASSPNAGNTDTQYF
clone_size: .; d_call: .; v_call: TRBV12-3/TRBV12-4; j_call: TRBJ1-1; cdr3_nt: TGTGCCAGCAGTTTTTTTATTGGACTGATGAACACTGAAGCTTTCTTT; cdr3_aa: CASSFFIGLMNTEAFF
clone_size: .; d_call: .; v_call: TRBV19; j_call: TRBJ2-6; cdr3_nt: TGTGCCAGTAGTATAAACGCGGGGGCCAACGTCCTGACTTTC; cdr3_aa: CASSINAGANVLTF
clone_size: .; d_call: TRBD1; v_call: TRBV10-3; j_call: TRBJ2-7; cdr3_nt: TGTGCCATCAGTGCCCCGACAGGGGGTTACGAGCAGTACTTC; cdr3_aa: CAISAPTGGYEQYF
clone_size: .; d_call: .; v_call: TRBV7-9; j_call: TRBJ1-1; cdr3_nt: TGTGCCAGCAGCTTATCTTCCCAGGGCGGCGCTTTCTTT; cdr3_aa: CASSLSSQGGAFF
clone_size: .; d_call: .; v_call: TRBV20-1; j_call: TRBJ1-5; cdr3_nt: TGCAGTGCCGAAGAGCCTAGCAATCAGCCCCAGCATTTT; cdr3_aa: CSAEEPSNQPQHF
clone_size: few; d_call: .; v_call: TRBV19; j_call: TRBJ1-5; cdr3_nt: TGTGCCAGTCTCGGAAGGTTGGGCAATCAGCCCCAGCATTTT; cdr3_aa: CASLGRLGNQPQHF
clone_size: .; d_call: .; v_call: TRBV6-5; j_call: TRBJ1-2; cdr3_nt: TGTGCCAGCAGTTACAGGGGGAAGGACTATGGCTACACCTTC; cdr3_aa: CASSYRGKDYGYTF
clone_size: .; d_call: .; v_call: TRBV14; j_call: TRBJ1-1; cdr3_nt: TGTGCCAGCAGCCGAGGGACTTTCATGAACACTGAAGCTTTCTTT; cdr3_aa: CASSRGTFMNTEAFF
clone_size: .; d_call: TRBD2; v_call: TRBV5-1; j_call: TRBJ2-7; cdr3_nt: TGCGCCAGCAGCTCGGGACTAGCGGGAGACGACTACGAGCAGTACTTC; cdr3_aa: CASSSGLAGDDYEQYF
clone_size: .; d_call: .; v_call: TRBV5-5; j_call: TRBJ1-1; cdr3_nt: TGTGCCAGCAGCTACCCTGTGCAGGGTGGTGGCACTGAAGCTTTCTTT; cdr3_aa: CASSYPVQGGGTEAFF
clone_size: .; d_call: .; v_call: TRBV19; j_call: TRBJ2-5; cdr3_nt: TGTGCCAGTAGTATGGTCGCCGGTATCCAGGAGACCCAGTACTTC; cdr3_aa: CASSMVAGIQETQYF
clone_size: few; d_call: .; v_call: TRBV28; j_call: TRBJ2-7; cdr3_nt: TGTGCCAGCAGTTTGGTCCGGGACGCATCCTACGAGCAGTACTTC; cdr3_aa: CASSLVRDASYEQYF
clone_size: few; d_call: .; v_call: TRBV5-1; j_call: TRBJ1-6; cdr3_nt: TGCGCCAGCAGGCAGATCCAGACAAGCTCCTATAATTCACCCCTCCACTTT; cdr3_aa: CASRQIQTSSYNSPLHF
clone_size: .; d_call: .; v_call: TRBV7-8; j_call: TRBJ1-1; cdr3_nt: TGTGCCAGCAGCGTAGGTCATAGTTTTGGGATTACGAACACTGAAGCTTTCTTT; cdr3_aa: CASSVGHSFGITNTEAFF
clone_size: .; d_call: TRBD1; v_call: TRBV2; j_call: TRBJ2-1; cdr3_nt: TGTGCCAGCAGCTCGGGACAGGGGTTCGATGAGCAGTTCTTC; cdr3_aa: CASSSGQGFDEQFF
clone_size: few; d_call: .; v_call: TRBV4-1; j_call: TRBJ2-4; cdr3_nt: TGCGCCAGCAGCCAAGATCTCGGGGACGTAGCCAAAAACATTCAGTACTTC; cdr3_aa: CASSQDLGDVAKNIQYF
clone_size: many; d_call: .; v_call: TRBV24-1; j_call: TRBJ2-2; cdr3_nt: TGTGCCACCAGTGAATTGCCTCGGCAGGGCGACACCGGGGAGCTGTTTTTT; cdr3_aa: CATSELPRQGDTGELFF
clone_size: .; d_call: .; v_call: TRBV20-1; j_call: TRBJ2-7; cdr3_nt: TGCAGTGCTAGGGAGGGGGCCATTTTCGAGCAGTACTTC; cdr3_aa: CSAREGAIFEQYF
clone_size: .; d_call: .; v_call: TRBV24-1; j_call: TRBJ1-1; cdr3_nt: TGTGCCACCAGTGATTCCGGTACGGCTGAAGCTTTCTTT; cdr3_aa: CATSDSGTAEAFF
clone_size: .; d_call: .; v_call: TRBV19; j_call: TRBJ2-5; cdr3_nt: TGTGCCAGTGGACCCCCCCTGGGGGAGTCCCAGTACTTC; cdr3_aa: CASGPPLGESQYF
clone_size: few; d_call: .; v_call: TRBV28; j_call: TRBJ1-6; cdr3_nt: TGTGCCAGCAGTTTCAGAGGGTTGGCACCCCTCCACTTT; cdr3_aa: CASSFRGLAPLHF
clone_size: .; d_call: .; v_call: TRBV10-3; j_call: TRBJ2-7; cdr3_nt: TGTGCCATCGGGGCTAATTCCTACGAGCAGTACTTC; cdr3_aa: CAIGANSYEQYF
clone_size: .; d_call: .; v_call: TRBV5-6; j_call: TRBJ1-1; cdr3_nt: TGTGCCAGCAGCTTGGAAGGGAACACTGAAGATTTCTTT; cdr3_aa: CASSLEGNTEDFF
clone_size: many; d_call: .; v_call: TRBV7-2; j_call: TRBJ1-3; cdr3_nt: TGTGCCAGCAGCTCGGGAGGAAACACCATATATTTT; cdr3_aa: CASSSGGNTIYF
clone_size: .; d_call: TRBD1; v_call: TRBV12-3/TRBV12-4; j_call: TRBJ2-1; cdr3_nt: TGTGCCAGCAGTACGGACAGGGCCCATGAGCAGTTCTTC; cdr3_aa: CASSTDRAHEQFF
clone_size: .; d_call: TRBD2; v_call: TRBV7-9; j_call: TRBJ2-7; cdr3_nt: TGTGCCAGCAGCCCCCCGGGACTAGCGCTGAACGAGCAGTACTTC; cdr3_aa: CASSPPGLALNEQYF
clone_size: .; d_call: TRBD1; v_call: TRBV5-4; j_call: TRBJ2-3; cdr3_nt: TGTGCCAGCAGGGCGCCGGGACAGGGGAGGTCGGGTACGCAGTATTTT; cdr3_aa: CASRAPGQGRSGTQYF
clone_size: once; d_call: TRBD2; v_call: TRBV20-1; j_call: TRBJ2-3; cdr3_nt: TGCAGTGCAACGTTAGCGGGGGGACCCACAGATACGCAGTATTTT; cdr3_aa: CSATLAGGPTDTQYF
clone_size: many; d_call: TRBD1; v_call: TRBV12-3/TRBV12-4; j_call: TRBJ2-2; cdr3_nt: TGTGCCAGCACCATCGGGGACAGGGCGAACGGGGAGCTGTTTTTT; cdr3_aa: CASTIGDRANGELFF
clone_size: .; d_call: .; v_call: TRBV6-8; j_call: TRBJ2-6; cdr3_nt: TGTGCCAGCAGTTCGCACCTCTGGGACTCTGGGGCCAACGTCCTGACTTTC; cdr3_aa: CASSSHLWDSGANVLTF
clone_size: .; d_call: TRBD2; v_call: TRBV20-1; j_call: TRBJ2-5; cdr3_nt: TGCAGTGCACTGGGACTAGCGGGAGTCGGGGAGACCCAGTACTTC; cdr3_aa: CSALGLAGVGETQYF
clone_size: .; d_call: TRBD1; v_call: TRBV19; j_call: TRBJ2-7; cdr3_nt: TGTGCCAGTAGTGGCCGGGACAGCTCCTACGAGCAGTACTTC; cdr3_aa: CASSGRDSSYEQYF
clone_size: few; d_call: .; v_call: TRBV6-1; j_call: TRBJ2-1; cdr3_nt: TGTGCCTGCCTAGTTGTCCAGCCTTCCTACAATGAGCAGTTCTTC; cdr3_aa: CACLVVQPSYNEQFF
clone_size: few; d_call: TRBD2; v_call: TRBV28; j_call: TRBJ2-7; cdr3_nt: TGTGCCAGCAGTTTTTCTCCAGCGGGAGGGGTAGAGCAGTACTTC; cdr3_aa: CASSFSPAGGVEQYF
clone_size: few; d_call: .; v_call: TRBV11-2; j_call: TRBJ2-7; cdr3_nt: TGTGCCAGCAGCCCTTCCTTCAGGAGCCTAGAGCAGTACTTC; cdr3_aa: CASSPSFRSLEQYF
clone_size: once; d_call: .; v_call: TRBV5-1; j_call: TRBJ2-2; cdr3_nt: TGCGCCAGCAGCCCAGAGGGGGTTTCGAACACCGGGGAGCTGTTTTTT; cdr3_aa: CASSPEGVSNTGELFF
clone_size: .; d_call: .; v_call: TRBV19; j_call: TRBJ2-3; cdr3_nt: TGTGCCAGCTCGCCCTATTTCGGAGATACGCAGTATTTT; cdr3_aa: CASSPYFGDTQYF
clone_size: .; d_call: TRBD2; v_call: TRBV28; j_call: TRBJ2-3; cdr3_nt: TGTGCCAGCAGTTCCATAGCGGGAGGAGGTTCGGTTGTCTCAGATACGCAGTATTTT; cdr3_aa: CASSSIAGGGSVVSDTQYF
clone_size: once; d_call: .; v_call: TRBV6-5; j_call: TRBJ1-2; cdr3_nt: TGTGCCAGCAGGGAGGGGCCCGTGATCTATGGCTACACCTTC; cdr3_aa: CASREGPVIYGYTF
clone_size: .; d_call: .; v_call: TRBV5-1; j_call: TRBJ1-6; cdr3_nt: TGCGCCAGCAGCTCGGGGGAAAGGGATTCACCCCTCCACTTT; cdr3_aa: CASSSGERDSPLHF
clone_size: .; d_call: TRBD1; v_call: TRBV19; j_call: TRBJ2-1; cdr3_nt: TGTGCCAGTAAGACAGGGGTTGAGCAGTTCTTC; cdr3_aa: CASKTGVEQFF
clone_size: many; d_call: .; v_call: TRBV12-3/TRBV12-4; j_call: TRBJ1-1; cdr3_nt: TGTGCCAGCAGTTTGACCCGATGGAACACTGAAGCTTTCTTT; cdr3_aa: CASSLTRWNTEAFF
clone_size: few; d_call: TRBD2; v_call: TRBV20-1; j_call: TRBJ2-1; cdr3_nt: TGCAGTGCTAGATCGGTAGCGGGAGAGGTGGGGAGTGAGCAGTTCTTC; cdr3_aa: CSARSVAGEVGSEQFF